This T cell receptor (beta chain) appears in the sequencing data of a study of blood T cell repertoires in COVID-19. Study information: The United States, Italy and Spain provided the acute and convalescent COVID-19 samples. PBMCs, B-cell-depleted T cells, or T cells provided the cDNA or gDNA that made up the material.

The CDR3 covers 11 residues. Trimming removed 7 bases from V and 9 bases from J, with 13 bases in between. Per the germline V gene, CDR1 is MNHEY and CDR2 is SVGAGI. In the authors' workflow: It was from reference gene primer amplification that nucleated cell counts were estimated. Only in-frame clones appear in the TCRdb table, and some are missing; sequencing was by immunoSEQ multiplex PCR. The V and J calls and clone size were taken over from that table, and D and trimming were inferred from the DNA. Altogether about 280,000 clones are present, approximately 83% being singletons, with the ten largest covering roughly a tenth.

The rearrangement links TRBV6-5 to TRBJ2-7; D uncertain. The sample comprised peripheral blood. This clonotype was obtained from a woman aged 50 to 60 who had recovered from COVID-19. The CDR3 sequence is CASTHNRGQYF. The CDR3 DNA follows: TGTGCCAGCACCCATAACCGCGGGCAGTACTTC.